The table lists the clone carrying this TCR beta chain with a count of one. The PCR employed 60 Vbeta primers together with 13 Jbeta primers. Method: immunoSEQ multiplex PCR; TCRdb's copy keeps in-frame clones and lacks some. The sample yields 130,000 to 150,000 clones, 75% to 80% seen once. These data come from a study of cytomegalovirus exposure and HLA in healthy donors. The CDR3 runs to 20 residues. The V gene's germline CDR1 is SGHVS and CDR2 FQNEAQ. The V end lost 0 bases, the J end lost 6 bases, and 29 bases lay between the germline ends. Sequencing was carried out using PBMCs. The sequence was obtained from a middle-aged man in good health and CMV-seropositive. The chain couples TRBV7-8 to TRBJ1-1; possible D gene TRBD1, 5 bases. The CDR3 DNA reads TGTGCCAGCAGCTTAGCTGGCTCGGCAGGGCATTTGGGCCCCTACGCTGAAGCTTTCTTT. Translating gives CASSLAGSAGHLGPYAEAFF.